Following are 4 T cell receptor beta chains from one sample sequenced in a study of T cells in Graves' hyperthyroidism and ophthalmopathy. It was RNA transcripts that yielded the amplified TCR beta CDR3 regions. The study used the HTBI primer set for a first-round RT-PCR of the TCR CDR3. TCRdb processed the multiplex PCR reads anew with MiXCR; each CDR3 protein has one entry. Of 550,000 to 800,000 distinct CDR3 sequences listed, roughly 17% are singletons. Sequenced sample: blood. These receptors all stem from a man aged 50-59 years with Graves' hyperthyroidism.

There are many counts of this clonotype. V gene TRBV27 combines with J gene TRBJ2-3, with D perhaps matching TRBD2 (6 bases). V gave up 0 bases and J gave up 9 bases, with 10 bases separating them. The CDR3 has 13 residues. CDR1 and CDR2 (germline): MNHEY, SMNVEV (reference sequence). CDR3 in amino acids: CASSLSTGVTQYF. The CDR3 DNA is TGTGCCAGCAGTTTATCGACGGGGGTCACGCAGTATTTT.

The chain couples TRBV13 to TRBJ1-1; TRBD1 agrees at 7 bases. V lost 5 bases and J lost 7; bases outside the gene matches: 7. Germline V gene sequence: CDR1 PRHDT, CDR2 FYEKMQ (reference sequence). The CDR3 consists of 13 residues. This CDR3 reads CASSAYRGREAFF. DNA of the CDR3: TGTGCCAGCAGCGCCTACAGGGGCCGTGAAGCTTTCTTT.

CDR3 bases: TGTGCCAGCAGTTACGGACTCGGGAGAGGTGATACGCAGTATTTT. It specifies CASSYGLGRGDTQYF. The chain employs TRBV6-8 and TRBJ2-3; D possibly corresponds to TRBD2 (6 bases). The CDR3 spans 15 residues. The germline V gene has CDR1 MNHGY and CDR2 SAAAGT. The V gene lost 2 bases and the J gene lost 6 bases, with 15 bases spanning the gap.

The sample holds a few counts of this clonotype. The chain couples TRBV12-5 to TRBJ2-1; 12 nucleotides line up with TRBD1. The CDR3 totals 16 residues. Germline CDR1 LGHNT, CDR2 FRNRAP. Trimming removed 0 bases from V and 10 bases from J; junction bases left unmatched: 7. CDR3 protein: CASGLVLGQGAGEQFF. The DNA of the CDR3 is TGTGCTAGTGGTTTGGTACTGGGACAGGGGGCCGGAGAGCAGTTCTTC.